The clone carrying this TCR beta chain was counted between two and nine times. This record comes from a study of human T cells and chemical hapten exposure. V lost 3 bases to trimming and J lost 6 bases, with 14 bases between them. The CDR3 has 14 residues. Per germline, CDR1 KGHSH and CDR2 LQKENI. TCRdb re-analysed the RACE reads in MiXCR, keeping a single row per CDR3 protein. Of about 120,000 distinct CDR3 sequences listed, roughly 13% were seen once; the top ten hold around 3%. As for time point: pre-sensitization, week 0. Treatment given: therapeutic diphenylcyclopropenone sensitization with weekly scalp DPC.

The material was whole blood, obtained in connection with sensitization to the hapten diphenylcyclopropenone (DPC). This chain joins TRBV18 and TRBJ1-2; tentative D call: TRBD1 (5 bases). The receptor comes from a woman aged 18-29 years with alopecia areata. Some clones in this sample may be carry-over from other donors' samples. The CDR3 sequence: CASSPRGGEDGYTF. CDR3 in DNA: TGTGCCAGCTCACCCCGCGGAGGGGAGGATGGCTACACCTTC.